Listed here are 15 T cell receptor beta chains from one sample, sequenced in a study of T cells after yellow fever vaccination. Each CDR3 protein gets one entry after TCRdb re-called the 5' RACE reads with MiXCR. The top ten clones hold around 17% of a sample with about 350,000 distinct CDR3 sequences, 7% to 9% of them seen once. The specimen was PBMCs, collected roughly 45 days after the first yellow fever vaccination. Source of these receptors: a man between 18 and 29 years old who received the YFV17D yellow fever vaccine.

This clonotype turned up a few times. CDR3 nucleotide sequence: TGTGCCAGCAGCTGGACATATCAAGAGACCCAGTACTTC. Encoded protein: CASSWTYQETQYF. The chain joins TRBV7-9 to TRBJ2-5; possible D gene TRBD1, 5 bases. This CDR3 is built from 13 residues. The V end was cut by 4 bases, the J end by 2 bases, with 8 bases between. Germline V CDR1 and CDR2: SEHNR, FQNEAQ (reference sequence). The variable domain in full, completed from reference TRBV7-9 and TRBJ2-5, reads DTGVSQNPRHKITKRGQNVTFRCDPISEHNRLYWYRQTLGQGPEFLTYFQNEAQLEKSRLLSDRFSAERPKGSFSTLEIQRTEQGDSAMYLCASSWTYQETQYFGPGTRLLVL.

The genes are TRBV19 and TRBJ1-2, with unresolved D. CDR3 length equals 13 residues. CDR1 and CDR2 (germline): LNHDA, SQIVND (reference sequence). Trimming left V 5 bases short and J 3 bases short, with 10 bases between. CDR3 DNA: TGTGCCAGTAGTGCTACAGAGGACTATGGCTACACCTTC. Its translation: CASSATEDYGYTF.

This clonotype was detected only a few times. The rearrangement links TRBV28 to TRBJ1-5; 9 nucleotides align to TRBD1. With 5 bases clipped from V and 6 bases from J, the junction kept 5 bases outside the gene matches. The CDR3 is made up of 14 amino acids. Per germline, CDR1 MDHEN and CDR2 SYDVKM. Here the CDR3 reads CASSVDRGGQPQHF. The CDR3 DNA is TGTGCCAGCAGTGTCGACAGGGGGGGTCAGCCCCAGCATTTT.

This clonotype came up a few times. The chain couples TRBV7-6 to TRBJ2-1, with D possibly matching TRBD1 (6 bases). The CDR3 is 16 amino acids. Germline CDR1 reads SGHVS; CDR2 reads FNYEAQ. Trimming removed 5 bases at V and 0 bases at J, with 14 bases between. This chain's CDR3 is CASSDKQGNSYNEQFF. CDR3 nucleotides: TGTGCCAGCAGCGACAAACAGGGAAACTCCTACAATGAGCAGTTCTTC.

This clonotype was observed many times. This chain joins TRBV27 and TRBJ2-2; the D is unclear. V lost 1 base, J lost 6 bases, and 9 bases lay in between. Germline V gives CDR1 MNHEY, CDR2 SMNVEV (reference sequence). The CDR3 runs to 14 residues. The CDR3 is CASSLFTVAGELFF. The DNA for the CDR3 is TGTGCCAGCAGTTTATTTACGGTGGCCGGGGAGCTGTTTTTT.

This clonotype was counted between two and nine times. The chain links TRBV5-1 to TRBJ2-1; tentative D call: TRBD1 (6 bases). The germline gives CDR1 SGHRS, CDR2 YFSETQ. The CDR3 is 14 residues long. V was shortened by 7 bases and J by 1 base, with 12 bases between the two germline ends. CDR3 protein: CASGEGGSYNEQFF. DNA of the CDR3: TGCGCCAGCGGGGAAGGGGGTTCCTACAATGAGCAGTTCTTC.

The rearrangement joins TRBV6-1 to TRBJ2-7; D is perhaps TRBD1 (5 bases). V dropped 5 bases and J dropped 1 base, with 12 bases sitting between them. The CDR3 is made up of 14 amino acids. Germline values: CDR1 MNHNS, CDR2 SASEGT. The CDR3: CASSKDTDSYEQYF. CDR3 DNA sequence: TGTGCCAGCAGTAAGGACACGGATTCCTACGAGCAGTACTTC.

This clonotype was seen repeatedly, ten times or more. This chain connects TRBV29-1 to TRBJ2-2, with D maybe TRBD2 (7 bases). This CDR3 is built from 15 residues. Trimming removed 7 bases at V and 6 bases at J, with 21 bases between. Germline-derived CDR1 and CDR2 are SQVTM and ANQGSEA. The CDR3 protein is CSAYASGGVAGELFF. CDR3 DNA: TGCAGCGCTTACGCGTCGGGGGGCGTAGCCGGGGAGCTGTTTTTT.

This clonotype was seen a few times. V and J are TRBV4-3 and TRBJ2-1; 12 bases align to TRBD2. Per the germline V gene, CDR1 is LGHNA and CDR2 is YSLEER. V trimming: 0 bases; J trimming: 10 bases; junction bases outside the gene matches: 1. The CDR3 contains 14 residues. The CDR3 nucleotides are TGCGCCAGCAGCCAAGATGGACTAGCGGGGGAGCAGTTCTTC. Protein sequence: CASSQDGLAGEQFF.

This clonotype was recorded a few times. The chain recombines TRBV20-1 with TRBJ2-2, with D possibly being TRBD1 or TRBD2 (5 bases each). This CDR3 is 17 amino acids long. The V end lost 5 bases, the J end lost 4 bases, and 23 bases lay between the germline ends. CDR1 is DFQATT and CDR2 is SNEGSKA in the germline V gene (reference sequence). The CDR3 sequence: CSASRLEMLGGTGELFF. The CDR3 bases are TGCAGTGCTTCCCGGCTAGAAATGCTTGGGGGCACCGGGGAGCTGTTTTTT.

This clonotype was found a few times. The V gene is TRBV15, the J gene TRBJ2-5, with TRBD1 identical over 8 bases. After removal of 4 bases from V and 4 bases from J, the junction contained 8 bases not matched to a gene. The CDR3 contains 15 residues. Germline CDR1 and CDR2: LNHNV and YYDKDF (reference sequence). CDR3 in DNA: TGTGCCACCAGCAACCGCCGACAGGGGAGAGAGACCCAGTACTTC. Translating gives CATSNRRQGRETQYF.

This clonotype was observed a handful of times. This rearrangement joins TRBV5-4 to TRBJ2-1; TRBD1 might be the D (5 bases). V was trimmed by 4 bases and J by 5 bases, leaving 16 bases between them. The length of the CDR3 is 15 residues. The germline V gene encodes CDR1 SGHNT and CDR2 YYREEE (reference sequence). CDR3 sequence: CASSPPPGSNNEQFF. CDR3 bases: TGTGCCAGCAGCCCCCCTCCAGGGTCCAACAATGAGCAGTTCTTC.

V is TRBV6-2 or TRBV6-3 and J is TRBJ2-1; 9 bases line up with TRBD1. Losses at the gene ends were 5 bases for V and 12 bases for J; bases not matched to a gene: 5. Germline lookup yields CDR1 MNHEY and CDR2 SVGEGT. The CDR3 consists of 12 residues. In nucleotides, the CDR3 is TGTGCCAGCAGTCAGGGACAGGGTCGGCAGTTCTTC. As protein: CASSQGQGRQFF.

The CDR3 nucleotides read TGTGCCAACCAGACAGGGGTCAAGTGGGAGCAGTACTTC. Residues: CANQTGVKWEQYF. The V and J genes are TRBV27 and TRBJ2-7, with 8 bases that match TRBD1. Germline V lookup: CDR1 MNHEY, CDR2 SMNVEV (reference sequence). V shed 10 bases and J 7 bases; nucleotides not matched to a gene: 12. The CDR3 spans 13 residues.

This clonotype was detected a few times. The rearrangement uses TRBV6-2 or TRBV6-3 and TRBJ1-1, with D uncertain. Trimming cost V 3 bases and J 6 bases, with 11 bases left between them. This CDR3 is built from 13 residues. Germline CDR1 is MNHEY and CDR2 is SVGEGT. The DNA for the CDR3 is TGTGCCAGCAGTTATTGGGGTAGGGCTGAAGCTTTCTTT. This sequence encodes CASSYWGRAEAFF.